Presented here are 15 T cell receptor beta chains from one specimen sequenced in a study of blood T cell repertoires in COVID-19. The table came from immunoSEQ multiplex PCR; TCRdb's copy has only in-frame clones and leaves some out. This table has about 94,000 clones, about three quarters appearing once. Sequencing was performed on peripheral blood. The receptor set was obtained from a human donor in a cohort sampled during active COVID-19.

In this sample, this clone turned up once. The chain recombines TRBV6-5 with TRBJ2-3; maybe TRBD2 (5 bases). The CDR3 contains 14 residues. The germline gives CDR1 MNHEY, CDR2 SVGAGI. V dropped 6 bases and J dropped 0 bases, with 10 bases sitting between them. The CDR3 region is CASRNSASTDTQYF. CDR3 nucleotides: TGTGCCAGCAGAAATAGCGCTAGCACAGATACGCAGTATTTT.

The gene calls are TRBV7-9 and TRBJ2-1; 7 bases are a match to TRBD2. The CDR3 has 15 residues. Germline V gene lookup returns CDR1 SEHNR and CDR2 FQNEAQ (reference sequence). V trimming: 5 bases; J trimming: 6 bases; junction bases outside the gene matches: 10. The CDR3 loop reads CASSQRTSFINEQFF. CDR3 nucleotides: TGTGCCAGCAGCCAACGGACTAGTTTCATCAATGAGCAGTTCTTC.

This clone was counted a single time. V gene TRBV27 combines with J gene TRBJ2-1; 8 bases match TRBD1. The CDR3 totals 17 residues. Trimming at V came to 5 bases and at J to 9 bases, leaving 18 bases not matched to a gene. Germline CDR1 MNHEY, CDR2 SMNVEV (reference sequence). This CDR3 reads CASSLIDPGQAGSEQFF. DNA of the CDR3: TGTGCCAGCAGTCTAATAGACCCGGGACAGGCCGGTAGTGAGCAGTTCTTC.

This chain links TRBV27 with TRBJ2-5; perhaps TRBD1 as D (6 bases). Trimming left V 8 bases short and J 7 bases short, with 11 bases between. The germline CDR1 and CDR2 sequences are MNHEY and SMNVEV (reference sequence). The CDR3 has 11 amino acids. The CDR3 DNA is TGTGCCAGCGCCTCCAGGGGGACCCAGTACTTC. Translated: CASASRGTQYF.

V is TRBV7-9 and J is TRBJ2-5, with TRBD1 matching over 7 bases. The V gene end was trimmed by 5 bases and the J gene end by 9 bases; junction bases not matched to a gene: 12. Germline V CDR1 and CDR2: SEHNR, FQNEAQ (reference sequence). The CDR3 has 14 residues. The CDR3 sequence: CASSADRSAVAQYF. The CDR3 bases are TGTGCCAGCAGCGCGGACAGGTCAGCTGTGGCCCAGTACTTC.

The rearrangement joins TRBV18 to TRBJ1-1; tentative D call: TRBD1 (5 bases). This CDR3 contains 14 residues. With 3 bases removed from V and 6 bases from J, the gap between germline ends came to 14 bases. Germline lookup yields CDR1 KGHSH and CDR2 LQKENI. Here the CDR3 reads CASSPVPGRSEAFF. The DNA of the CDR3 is TGTGCCAGCTCACCCGTGCCAGGGCGTTCTGAAGCTTTCTTT.

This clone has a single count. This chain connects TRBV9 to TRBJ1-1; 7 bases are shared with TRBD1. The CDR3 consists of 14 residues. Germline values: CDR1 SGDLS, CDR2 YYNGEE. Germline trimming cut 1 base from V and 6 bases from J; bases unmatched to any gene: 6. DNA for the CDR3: TGTGCCAGCAGCGTATTGGGGACAGACCCTGAAGCTTTCTTT. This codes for CASSVLGTDPEAFF.

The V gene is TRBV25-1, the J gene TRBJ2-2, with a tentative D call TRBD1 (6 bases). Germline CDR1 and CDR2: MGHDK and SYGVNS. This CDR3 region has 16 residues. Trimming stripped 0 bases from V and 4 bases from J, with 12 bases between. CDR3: CASSEYGTQATGELFF. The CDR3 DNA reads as TGTGCCAGCAGTGAATACGGGACACAAGCCACCGGGGAGCTGTTTTTT.

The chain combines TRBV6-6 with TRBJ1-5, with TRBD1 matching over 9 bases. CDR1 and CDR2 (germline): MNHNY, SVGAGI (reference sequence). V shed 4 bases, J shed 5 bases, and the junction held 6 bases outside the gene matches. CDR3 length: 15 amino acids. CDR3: CASSSGTGKDQPQHF. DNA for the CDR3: TGTGCCAGCAGTTCCGGGACAGGGAAGGATCAGCCCCAGCATTTT.

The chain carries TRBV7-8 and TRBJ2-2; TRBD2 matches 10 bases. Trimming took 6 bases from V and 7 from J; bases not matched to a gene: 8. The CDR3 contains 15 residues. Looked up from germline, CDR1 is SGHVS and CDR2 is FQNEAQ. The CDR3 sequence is CASRSSGRSNGELFF. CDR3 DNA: TGTGCCAGCAGGAGTAGCGGGAGGTCGAACGGGGAGCTGTTTTTT. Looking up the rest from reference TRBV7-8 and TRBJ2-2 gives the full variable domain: GAGVSQSPRYKVAKRGQDVALRCDPISGHVSLFWYQQALGQGPEFLTYFQNEAQLDKSGLPSDRFFAERPEGSVSTLKIQRTQQEDSAVYLCASRSSGRSNGELFFGEGSRLTVL.

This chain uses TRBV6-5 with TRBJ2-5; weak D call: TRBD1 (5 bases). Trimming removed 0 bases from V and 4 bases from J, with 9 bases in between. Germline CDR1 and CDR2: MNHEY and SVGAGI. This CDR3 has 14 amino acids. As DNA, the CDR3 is TGTGCCAGCAGTTACTCTTCAGGGCGAGAGACCCAGTACTTC. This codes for CASSYSSGRETQYF.

CDR3 bases: TGTGCCAGCAGCTTAGTAGGAGGGCTGGTGGAGACCCAGTACTTC. As protein: CASSLVGGLVETQYF. The chain employs TRBV11-2 and TRBJ2-5; D is perhaps TRBD2 (6 bases). V was trimmed by 1 base and J by 5 bases, leaving 14 bases between them. The CDR3 is 15 amino acids. The germline gives CDR1 SGHAT, CDR2 FQNNGV.

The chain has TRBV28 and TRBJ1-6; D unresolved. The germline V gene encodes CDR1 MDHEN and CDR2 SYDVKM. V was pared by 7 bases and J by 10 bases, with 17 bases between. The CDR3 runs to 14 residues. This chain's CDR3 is CASKAEAVWSPLHF. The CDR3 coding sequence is TGTGCCAGCAAGGCGGAAGCGGTATGGTCACCCCTCCACTTT. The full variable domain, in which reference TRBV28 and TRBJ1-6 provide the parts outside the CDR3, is DVKVTQSSRYLVKRTGEKVFLECVQDMDHENMFWYRQDPGLGLRLIYFSYDVKMKEKGDIPEGYSVSREKKERFSLILESASTNQTSMYLCASKAEAVWSPLHFGNGTRLTVT.

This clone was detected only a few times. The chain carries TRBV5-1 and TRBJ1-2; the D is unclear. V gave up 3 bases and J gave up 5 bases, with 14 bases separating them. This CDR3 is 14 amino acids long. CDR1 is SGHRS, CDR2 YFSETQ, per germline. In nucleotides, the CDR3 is TGCGCCAGCAGCTACTCCGGGGAAGGGTATGGCTACACCTTC. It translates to CASSYSGEGYGYTF. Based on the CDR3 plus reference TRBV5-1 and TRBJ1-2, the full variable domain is KAGVTQTPRYLIKTRGQQVTLSCSPISGHRSVSWYQQTPGQGLQFLFEYFSETQRNKGNFPGRFSGRQFSNSRSEMNVSTLELGDSALYLCASSYSGEGYGYTFGSGTRLTVV.

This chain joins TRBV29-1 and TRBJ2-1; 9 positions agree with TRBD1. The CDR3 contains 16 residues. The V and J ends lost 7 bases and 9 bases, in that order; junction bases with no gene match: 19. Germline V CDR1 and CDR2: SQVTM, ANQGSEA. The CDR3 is CSAYEGDRVHAGEQFF. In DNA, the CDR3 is TGCAGCGCTTATGAGGGGGACAGGGTTCATGCTGGTGAGCAGTTCTTC.